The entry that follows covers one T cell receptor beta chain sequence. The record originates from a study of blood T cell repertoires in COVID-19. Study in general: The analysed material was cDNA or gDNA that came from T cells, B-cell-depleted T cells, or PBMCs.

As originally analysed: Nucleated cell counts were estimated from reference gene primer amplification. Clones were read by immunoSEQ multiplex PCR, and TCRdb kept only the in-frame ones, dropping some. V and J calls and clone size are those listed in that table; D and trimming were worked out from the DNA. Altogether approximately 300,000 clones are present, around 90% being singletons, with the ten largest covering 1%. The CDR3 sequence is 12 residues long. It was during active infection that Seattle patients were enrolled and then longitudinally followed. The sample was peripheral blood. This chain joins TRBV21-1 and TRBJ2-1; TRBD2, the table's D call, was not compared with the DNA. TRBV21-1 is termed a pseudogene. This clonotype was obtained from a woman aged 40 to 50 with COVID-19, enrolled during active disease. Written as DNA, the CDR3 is TGTGCCACCCCTTATCTTTACAATGAGCAGTTCTTC. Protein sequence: CATPYLYNEQFF.